This TCR beta chain derives from a study of cytomegalovirus exposure and HLA in healthy donors. The assay was immunoSEQ multiplex PCR, and TCRdb's table has in-frame clones only and misses some. In the table there are a few hundred thousand clones, 75% to 95% of which are singletons. Trimming removed 5 bases from V and 3 bases from J, with 17 bases in between. This CDR3 contains 16 residues. CDR1 and CDR2 (germline): SGHTA, FQGNSA. This chain uses TRBV7-2 with TRBJ2-1; TRBD1 is a possible D gene (6 bases). The sequenced sample was PBMCs. The receptor was isolated from a young woman in good health and CMV-seronegative. The CDR3 spells CASSNGGQLSYNEQFF. The CDR3 DNA reads TGTGCCAGCAGCAACGGAGGACAGCTTAGCTACAATGAGCAGTTCTTC.